Below, 28 T cell receptor beta chains from the same sample are listed, as sequenced in a study of T-cell reconstitution after alpha-beta-depleted transplantation in children. Unique molecular identifiers were used to barcode this TCRbeta library. MiXCR, applied by TCRdb to the PCR reads, yields one record per CDR3 protein. This sample carries a few hundred thousand distinct CDR3 sequences, over 10% of them seen once, and the ten largest clones take roughly 2.3%. The specimen comprised PBMCs, mostly from graft donor cells, sampled 360 days after TCRalphabeta/CD19-depleted stem cell transplant. All receptors derive from a male patient between 10 and 17 years old who had a stem cell transplant for acute myeloid leukemia, so the T cells may come from the graft donor.

This clonotype turned up a few times. This sequence joins TRBV5-6 and TRBJ2-4; 9 nucleotides line up with TRBD2. With V trimmed by 1 base and J by 0 bases, 5 bases remained unmatched. CDR1 is SGHDT, CDR2 YYEEEE, per germline. The CDR3 consists of 17 residues. This CDR3 is CASSLTAGGVAKNIQYF. The CDR3 nucleotides read TGTGCCAGCAGCTTGACGGCGGGAGGGGTAGCCAAAAACATTCAGTACTTC. Using reference TRBV5-6 and TRBJ2-4 for the parts outside the CDR3, the full variable domain is DAGVTQSPTHLIKTRGQQVTLRCSPKSGHDTVSWYQQALGQGPQFIFQYYEEEERQRGNFPDRFSGHQFPNYSSELNVNALLLGDSALYLCASSLTAGGVAKNIQYFGAGTRLSVL.

This clonotype was observed a handful of times. This chain links TRBV12-5 with TRBJ1-5; 7 bases agree with TRBD1. V lost 1 base and J lost 4; bases outside the gene matches: 4. This CDR3 has 15 amino acids. Germline V gene data show CDR1 as LGHNT and CDR2 as FRNRAP. The CDR3 DNA follows: TGTGCTAGTGGTTTGGCCCCGGGACAGAATCAGCCCCAGCATTTT. Its protein is CASGLAPGQNQPQHF.

This clonotype came up many times. The genes are TRBV29-1 and TRBJ1-4; 7 bases are a match to TRBD1. Per germline, CDR1 SQVTM and CDR2 ANQGSEA. The J segment lost 3 bases and the V segment lost 6 bases, leaving 4 bases of the junction unmatched. The CDR3 contains 13 residues. The CDR3 here is CSVRQGSNEKLFF. As DNA, the CDR3 is TGCAGCGTCCGACAGGGTTCTAATGAAAAACTGTTTTTT.

This clonotype has just a few counts. V and J are TRBV7-6 and TRBJ2-7; 10 bases line up with TRBD2. CDR3 length equals 18 residues. The germline gives CDR1 SGHVS, CDR2 FNYEAQ. J lost 2 bases, V lost 3 bases, and 13 bases had no gene match. The CDR3 DNA sequence: TGTGCCAGCAGCTTGCCGGCGGCCGTAGCGGGAGGTCCCTACGAGCAGTACTTC. Translating gives CASSLPAAVAGGPYEQYF.

This chain uses TRBV24-1 with TRBJ2-1; tentative D call: TRBD1 (6 bases). The germline V gene encodes CDR1 KGHDR and CDR2 SFDVKD. Deletions cut 4 bases from V and 1 base from J, with 10 bases between. The CDR3 is 15 residues long. CDR3 residues: CATSDPGQSYNEQFF. The CDR3 nucleotides read TGTGCCACCAGTGACCCCGGACAGTCCTACAATGAGCAGTTCTTC.

This clonotype appeared many times. This chain joins TRBV6-5 and TRBJ2-1; D gene ambiguous. CDR1 and CDR2 from the germline V gene are MNHEY and SVGAGI. The CDR3 contains 14 residues. V gave up 0 bases and J gave up 9 bases, with 12 bases separating them. CDR3 bases: TGTGCCAGCAGTTACTCAAAGGGATTGGGTGAGCAGTTCTTC. Its translation is CASSYSKGLGEQFF.

The rearrangement joins TRBV7-9 to TRBJ2-3, with a tentative D call TRBD1 (5 bases). The CDR3 is 15 amino acids. Germline V gene data show CDR1 as SEHNR and CDR2 as FQNEAQ (reference sequence). V lost 4 bases and J 2 bases, leaving 13 bases between the germline ends. The CDR3 region is CASSSDTHFTDTQYF. As DNA, the CDR3 is TGTGCCAGCAGCTCGGACACCCACTTCACAGATACGCAGTATTTT.

There are a few counts of this clonotype. CDR3 protein: CASSSPSLRSSYNEQFF. The CDR3 DNA reads TGTGCCAGCAGTTCCCCCAGCCTTCGAAGCTCCTACAATGAGCAGTTCTTC. This chain uses TRBV12-3 or TRBV12-4 with TRBJ2-1; D not certain. This CDR3 is built from 17 residues. V lost 4 bases to trimming and J lost 0 bases, with 16 bases between them.

This clonotype was recorded at least ten times. For the CDR3, the DNA is TGCAGCGCTTGGACAGATTCCTACGAGCAGTACTTC. This codes for CSAWTDSYEQYF. The J gene is TRBJ2-7, the V gene TRBV29-1, with D perhaps TRBD1 (6 bases). The CDR3 contains 12 residues. The germline V gene encodes CDR1 SQVTM and CDR2 ANQGSEA. Trimming pared 7 bases from V and 1 base from J, leaving 11 bases between.

In its sample, this clonotype was seen a few times. The chain links TRBV7-2 to TRBJ2-2, with D possibly matching TRBD2 (6 bases). The CDR3 spans 17 residues. Germline loops: CDR1 SGHTA, CDR2 FQGNSA. Trimming left V 3 bases short and J 7 bases short, with 21 bases between. DNA for the CDR3: TGTGCCAGCAGCTTGACCGGCGGGGCGGTAAACGTCGGGGAGCTGTTTTTT. Its translation is CASSLTGGAVNVGELFF.

This sequence joins TRBV9 and TRBJ2-3; D not certain. From germline, CDR1 is SGDLS and CDR2 YYNGEE. Deletions cut 3 bases from V and 4 bases from J, with 12 bases between. There are 14 residues in the CDR3. CDR3 sequence (DNA): TGTGCCAGCAGCGCAAGTGCTCTGGCAGATACGCAGTATTTT. It codes for CASSASALADTQYF.

The genes are TRBV29-1 and TRBJ2-7; 15 bases line up with TRBD2. CDR1 SQVTM and CDR2 ANQGSEA come from the germline V gene. The CDR3 extends over 13 amino acids. V gave up 6 bases and J gave up 6 bases; unmatched junction bases: 3. The CDR3 is CSVGLAGGREQYF. The CDR3 DNA reads as TGCAGCGTGGGACTAGCGGGAGGTCGCGAGCAGTACTTC.

This clonotype was picked up a small number of times. The rearrangement uses TRBV12-3 or TRBV12-4 and TRBJ1-4; the D gene is possibly TRBD1 (6 bases). V dropped 2 bases and J dropped 4 bases, with 14 bases sitting between them. The CDR3 contains 16 residues. The CDR3 nucleotides read TGTGCCAGCAGTTTATCGACAGGCTATATTAATGAAAAACTGTTTTTT. It encodes CASSLSTGYINEKLFF.

The rearrangement uses TRBV4-3 and TRBJ2-7; D perhaps matches TRBD2 (6 bases). CDR1 is LGHNA, CDR2 YSLEER, per germline. The CDR3 runs 14 residues. Between the trimmed V and J ends, which lost 4 bases and 2 bases, there was a span of 12 bases. The CDR3 nucleotides are TGCGCCAGCAGCCCACGGGAGCCCCCCTACGAGCAGTACTTC. It translates to CASSPREPPYEQYF.

This chain connects TRBV15 to TRBJ2-1, with 9 bases that match TRBD2. Germline V gene data show CDR1 as LNHNV and CDR2 as YYDKDF (reference sequence). V trimming: 0 bases; J trimming: 6 bases; junction bases outside the gene matches: 9. The CDR3 runs to 17 residues. The CDR3 coding sequence is TGTGCCACCAGCAGAGAGATTGGCGGGAGGGCGTTCAATGAGCAGTTCTTC. It yields the protein CATSREIGGRAFNEQFF.

The table lists this clonotype with a few counts. The chain carries TRBV20-1 and TRBJ2-3; 8 nucleotides match TRBD2. J lost 4 bases, V lost 4 bases, and 10 bases had no gene match. Looked up from germline, CDR1 is DFQATT and CDR2 is SNEGSKA (reference sequence). The CDR3 loop spans 15 amino acids. CDR3 nucleotides: TGCAGTGCTACTCAAGCGGGAGTGTTTGCAGATACGCAGTATTTT. This sequence encodes CSATQAGVFADTQYF.

This clonotype came up many times. The chain links TRBV4-2 to TRBJ2-7; 8 bases line up with TRBD2. The V and J ends lost 4 bases and 4 bases, in that order; junction bases with no gene match: 12. CDR3 length: 16 residues. The germline V gene encodes CDR1 LGHNA and CDR2 YNFKEQ. CDR3: CASSLLGAGDRYEQYF. The CDR3 nucleotides are TGTGCCAGCAGCCTGCTGGGAGCGGGAGACAGGTACGAGCAGTACTTC.

This clonotype was picked up a small number of times. The chain couples TRBV5-1 to TRBJ1-1; D call uncertain. This CDR3 spans 9 amino acids. The germline V and J ends were trimmed by 3 bases and 6 bases, with 0 bases remaining between them. Germline assignment: CDR1 SGHRS and CDR2 YFSETQ. The CDR3 nucleotides are TGCGCCAGCAGCTCTGAAGCTTTCTTT. Encoded protein: CASSSEAFF.

The chain uses TRBV30 and TRBJ2-7; no clear D. Trimming removed 5 bases at V and 3 bases at J, with 8 bases between. The CDR3 extends over 11 amino acids. Germline V gene sequence: CDR1 GTSNPN, CDR2 SVGIG (reference sequence). CDR3 residues: CAWDRNYEQYF. The DNA for the CDR3 is TGTGCCTGGGATCGAAACTACGAGCAGTACTTC.

The table lists this clonotype with a few counts. The CDR3 DNA reads TGTGCCAGCAGCTCAAGACAGGGGCCCCCTAATACGCAGTATTTT. Protein sequence: CASSSRQGPPNTQYF. This chain joins TRBV7-2 and TRBJ2-3, with 8 bases fitting TRBD1. After removal of 4 bases from V and 7 bases from J, the junction contained 10 bases not matched to a gene. Germline V gene lookup returns CDR1 SGHTA and CDR2 FQGNSA. The CDR3 totals 15 residues.

This clonotype was seen many times. The V and J genes are TRBV20-1 and TRBJ2-3, with D perhaps TRBD2 (7 bases). Germline CDR1 is DFQATT and CDR2 is SNEGSKA (reference sequence). The CDR3 loop spans 14 amino acids. Trimming pared 6 bases from V and 3 bases from J, leaving 16 bases between. CDR3 in DNA: TGCAGTGCCAACCACAGGGAGGGGACAGATACGCAGTATTTT. As protein: CSANHREGTDTQYF.

This clonotype was recorded at least ten times. V usage is TRBV28 and J usage is TRBJ2-3, with 7 bases lining up with TRBD2. The CDR3 sequence is 16 residues long. Germline CDR1 and CDR2: MDHEN and SYDVKM. Trimming took 5 bases from V and 2 from J; bases not matched to a gene: 10. The DNA of the CDR3 is TGTGCCAGCAGTCCCACCCCGGCGGGAGCCACAGATACGCAGTATTTT. Encoded protein: CASSPTPAGATDTQYF.

This clonotype was found a few times. V gene TRBV29-1 combines with J gene TRBJ1-3; no reliable D call. V dropped 3 bases and J dropped 2 bases, with 5 bases sitting between them. From germline, CDR1 is SQVTM and CDR2 ANQGSEA. This CDR3 has 12 residues. CDR3 nucleotides: TGCAGCGTTGAGATCGCTGGAAACACCATATATTTT. This translates into CSVEIAGNTIYF. Together with reference TRBV29-1 and TRBJ1-3, the CDR3 gives the full variable domain: SAVISQKPSRDICQRGTSLTIQCQVDSQVTMMFWYRQQPGQSLTLIATANQGSEATYESGFVIDKFPISRPNLTFSTLTVSNMSPEDSSIYLCSVEIAGNTIYFGEGSWLTVV.

In its sample, this clonotype was seen a few times. J is TRBJ2-1 and V is TRBV20-1; TRBD2 matches 9 bases. Trimming removed 0 bases from V and 7 bases from J; junction bases left unmatched: 13. The CDR3 length is 17 residues. Germline lookup yields CDR1 DFQATT and CDR2 SNEGSKA (reference sequence). The CDR3 reads CSARDHGGRAGRNEQFF. The CDR3 nucleotides are TGCAGTGCTAGAGATCACGGCGGGAGGGCCGGGAGAAATGAGCAGTTCTTC.

The chain couples TRBV20-1 to TRBJ2-5; TRBD2 matches 7 bases. The CDR3 extends over 13 amino acids. In germline, CDR1 is DFQATT, CDR2 SNEGSKA (reference sequence). After removal of 5 bases from V and 5 bases from J, the junction contained 8 bases not matched to a gene. The DNA of the CDR3 is TGCAGTGCTGGTGGACTAGGAACGGAGACCCAGTACTTC. Protein product: CSAGGLGTETQYF.

In this sample, this clonotype turned up a few times. The chain employs TRBV20-1 and TRBJ2-4, with TRBD2 identical over 14 bases. Germline V gene sequence: CDR1 DFQATT, CDR2 SNEGSKA (reference sequence). The trim removed 3 bases at V and 2 bases at J, leaving 9 bases unmatched. This CDR3 is 18 amino acids long. For the CDR3, the DNA is TGCAGTGCTAGGGGGGGGACTAGCGGGAGTACTACCAAAAACATTCAGTACTTC. Its protein is CSARGGTSGSTTKNIQYF.

The gene calls are TRBV4-2 and TRBJ2-1, with 15 bases identical to TRBD2. V was clipped by 0 bases and J by 7 bases; unmatched bases: 7. The CDR3 has 18 amino acids. Looked up from germline, CDR1 is LGHNA and CDR2 is YNFKEQ. The CDR3 here is CASSQDGIGLAGGNEQFF. DNA of the CDR3: TGTGCCAGCAGCCAAGATGGAATAGGACTAGCGGGAGGGAATGAGCAGTTCTTC.

This clonotype has only a few counts. The chain combines TRBV20-1 with TRBJ2-2, with D possibly called TRBD1 or TRBD2 (5 bases each). The germline gives CDR1 DFQATT, CDR2 SNEGSKA (reference sequence). V was cut by 6 bases and J by 3 bases, with 14 bases left in between. The CDR3 is 14 amino acids. The chain's CDR3 is CSAPPGRHTGELFF. In DNA, the CDR3 is TGCAGTGCACCACCGGGACGGCACACCGGGGAGCTGTTTTTT.